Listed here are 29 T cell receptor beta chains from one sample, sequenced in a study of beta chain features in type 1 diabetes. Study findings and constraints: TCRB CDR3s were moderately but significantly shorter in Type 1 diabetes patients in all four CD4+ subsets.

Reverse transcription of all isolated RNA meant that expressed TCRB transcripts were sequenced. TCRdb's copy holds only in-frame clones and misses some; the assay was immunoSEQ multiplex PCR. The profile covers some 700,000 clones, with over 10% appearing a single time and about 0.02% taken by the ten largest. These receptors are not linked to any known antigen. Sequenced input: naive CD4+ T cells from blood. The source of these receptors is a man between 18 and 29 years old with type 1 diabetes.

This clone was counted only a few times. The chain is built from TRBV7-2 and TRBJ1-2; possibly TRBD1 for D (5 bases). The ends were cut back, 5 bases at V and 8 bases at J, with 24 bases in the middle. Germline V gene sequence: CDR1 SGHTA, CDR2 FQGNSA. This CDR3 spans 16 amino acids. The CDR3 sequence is CASSAEGALLTRGYTF. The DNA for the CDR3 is TGTGCCAGCAGCGCCGAAGGGGCACTCCTCACGCGAGGCTACACCTTC.

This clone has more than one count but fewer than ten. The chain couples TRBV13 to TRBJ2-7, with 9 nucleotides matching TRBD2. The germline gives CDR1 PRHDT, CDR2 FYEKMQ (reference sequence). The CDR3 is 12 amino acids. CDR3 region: CPTKRGVYEQYF. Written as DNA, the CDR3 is TGTCCTACTAAGCGGGGGGTCTACGAGCAGTACTTC. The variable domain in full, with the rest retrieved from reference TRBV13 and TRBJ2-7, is AAGVIQSPRHLIKEKRETATLKCYPIPRHDTVYWYQQGPGQDPQFLISFYEKMQSDKGSIPDRFSAQQFSDYHSELNMSSLELGDSALYFCPTKRGVYEQYFGPGTRLTVT.

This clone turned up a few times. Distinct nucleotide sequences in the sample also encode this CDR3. The CDR3 DNA reads as TGTGCCAGCAGCTTAGCGGGGCACTCCTACGAGCAGTACTTC. It encodes CASSLAGHSYEQYF. V gene TRBV7-8 combines with J gene TRBJ2-7; tentatively, D is TRBD1 (5 bases). Trimming shortened V by 0 bases and J by 0 bases, and 6 bases separated the two germline ends. Germline CDR1 reads SGHVS; CDR2 reads FQNEAQ. This CDR3 region has 14 residues.

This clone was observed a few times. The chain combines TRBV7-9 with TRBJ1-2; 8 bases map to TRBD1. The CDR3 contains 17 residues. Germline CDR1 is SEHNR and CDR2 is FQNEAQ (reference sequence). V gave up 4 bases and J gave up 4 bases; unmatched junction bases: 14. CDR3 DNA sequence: TGTGCCAGCAGCTCGAGTCCGTTACAGGGGGGTGGCTATGGCTACACCTTC. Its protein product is CASSSSPLQGGGYGYTF.

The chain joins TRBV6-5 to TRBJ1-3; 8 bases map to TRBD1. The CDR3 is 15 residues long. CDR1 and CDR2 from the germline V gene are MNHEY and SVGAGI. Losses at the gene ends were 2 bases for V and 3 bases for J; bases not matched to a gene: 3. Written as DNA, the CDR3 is TGTGCCAGCAGTTACGCAGGGGGCTATGGAAACACCATATATTTT. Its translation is CASSYAGGYGNTIYF.

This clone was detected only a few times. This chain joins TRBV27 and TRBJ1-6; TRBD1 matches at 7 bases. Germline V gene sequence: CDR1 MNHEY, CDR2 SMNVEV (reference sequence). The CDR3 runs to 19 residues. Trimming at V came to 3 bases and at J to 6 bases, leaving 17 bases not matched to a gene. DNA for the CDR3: TGTGCCAGCAGTTTTGGGGCAGGGGTTTCGGGACAGATTAATTCACCCCTCCACTTT. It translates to CASSFGAGVSGQINSPLHF.

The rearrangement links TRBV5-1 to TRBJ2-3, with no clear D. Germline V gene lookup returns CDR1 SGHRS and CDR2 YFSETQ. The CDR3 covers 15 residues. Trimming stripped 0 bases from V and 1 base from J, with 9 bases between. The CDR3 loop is CASSLDLPRTDTQYF. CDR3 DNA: TGCGCCAGCAGCTTGGATCTACCCCGCACAGATACGCAGTATTTT.

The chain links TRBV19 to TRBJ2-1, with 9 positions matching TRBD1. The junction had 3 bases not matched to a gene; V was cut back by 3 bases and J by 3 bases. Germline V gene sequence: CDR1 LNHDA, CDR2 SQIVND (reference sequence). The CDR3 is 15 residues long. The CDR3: CASSIRDRDYNEQFF. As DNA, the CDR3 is TGTGCCAGTAGTATTCGGGACAGGGACTACAATGAGCAGTTCTTC.

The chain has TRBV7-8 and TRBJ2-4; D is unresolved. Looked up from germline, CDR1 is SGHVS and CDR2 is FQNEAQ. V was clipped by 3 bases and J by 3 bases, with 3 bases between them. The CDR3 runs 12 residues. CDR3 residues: CASSLDKNIQYF. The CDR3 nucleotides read TGTGCCAGCAGCTTGGACAAAAACATTCAGTACTTC.

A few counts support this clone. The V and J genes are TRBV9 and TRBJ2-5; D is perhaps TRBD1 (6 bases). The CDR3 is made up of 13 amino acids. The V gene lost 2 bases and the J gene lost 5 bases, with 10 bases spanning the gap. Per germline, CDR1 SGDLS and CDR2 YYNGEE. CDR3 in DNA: TGTGCCAGCAGCGTCTCAACAGGGGAGACCCAGTACTTC. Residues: CASSVSTGETQYF.

The CDR3 loop is CASIADRGRTDTQYF. CDR3 bases: TGTGCCAGCATCGCGGACAGGGGACGGACAGATACGCAGTATTTT. The chain couples TRBV7-8 to TRBJ2-3; 9 bases line up with TRBD1. This CDR3 spans 15 amino acids. The junction had 8 bases not matched to a gene; V was cut back by 7 bases and J by 3 bases. Germline CDR1 is SGHVS and CDR2 is FQNEAQ.

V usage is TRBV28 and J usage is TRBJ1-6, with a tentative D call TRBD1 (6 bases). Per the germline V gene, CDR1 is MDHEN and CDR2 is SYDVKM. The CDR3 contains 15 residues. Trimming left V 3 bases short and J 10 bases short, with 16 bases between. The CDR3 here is CASSLWSGDRSPLHF. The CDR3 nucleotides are TGTGCCAGCAGTTTGTGGTCAGGGGATCGATCACCCCTCCACTTT.

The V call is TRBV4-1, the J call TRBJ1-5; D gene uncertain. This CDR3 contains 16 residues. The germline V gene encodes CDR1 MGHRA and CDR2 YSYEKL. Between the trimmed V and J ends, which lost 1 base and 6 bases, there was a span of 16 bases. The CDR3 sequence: CASSQVPGVAAQPQHF. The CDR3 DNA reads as TGCGCCAGCAGCCAAGTACCCGGAGTCGCCGCTCAGCCCCAGCATTTT.

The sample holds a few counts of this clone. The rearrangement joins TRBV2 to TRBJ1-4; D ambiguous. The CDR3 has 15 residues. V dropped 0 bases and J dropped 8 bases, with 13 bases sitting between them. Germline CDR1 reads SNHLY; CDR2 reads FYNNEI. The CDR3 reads CASSEAGRPGEKLFF. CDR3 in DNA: TGTGCCAGCAGTGAAGCTGGGAGGCCTGGGGAAAAACTGTTTTTT.

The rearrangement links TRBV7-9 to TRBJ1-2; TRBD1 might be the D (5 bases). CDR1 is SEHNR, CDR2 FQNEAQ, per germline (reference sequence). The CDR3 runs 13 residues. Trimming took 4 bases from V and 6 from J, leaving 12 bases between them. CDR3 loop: CASSSGQGHGYTF. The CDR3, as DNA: TGTGCCAGCAGCTCGGGGCAGGGCCATGGCTACACCTTC.

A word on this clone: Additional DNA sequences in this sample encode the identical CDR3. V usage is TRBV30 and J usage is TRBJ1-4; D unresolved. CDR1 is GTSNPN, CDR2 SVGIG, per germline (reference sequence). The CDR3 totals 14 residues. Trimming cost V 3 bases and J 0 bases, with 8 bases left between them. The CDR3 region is CAWREVSTNEKLFF. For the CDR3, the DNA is TGTGCCTGGAGGGAAGTTTCAACTAATGAAAAACTGTTTTTT.

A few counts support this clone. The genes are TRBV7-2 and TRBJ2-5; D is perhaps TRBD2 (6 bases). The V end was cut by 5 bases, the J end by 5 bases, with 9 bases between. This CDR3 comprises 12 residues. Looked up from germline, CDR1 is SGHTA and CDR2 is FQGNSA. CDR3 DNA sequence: TGTGCCAGCAGCGGCGGGATTGAGACCCAGTACTTC. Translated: CASSGGIETQYF.

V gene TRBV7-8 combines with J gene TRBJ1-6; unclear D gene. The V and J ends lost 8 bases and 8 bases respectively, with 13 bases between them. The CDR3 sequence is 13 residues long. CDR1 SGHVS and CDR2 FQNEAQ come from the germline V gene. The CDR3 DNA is TGTGCCAGCTCTGGCAGGCAGGATTCACCCCTCCACTTT. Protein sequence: CASSGRQDSPLHF.

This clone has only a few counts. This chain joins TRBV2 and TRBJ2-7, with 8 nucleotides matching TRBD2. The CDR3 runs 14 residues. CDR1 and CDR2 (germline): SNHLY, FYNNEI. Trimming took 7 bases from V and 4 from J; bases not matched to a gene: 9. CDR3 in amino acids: CASTFGGGKYEQYF. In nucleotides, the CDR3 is TGTGCCAGCACCTTCGGGGGGGGCAAGTACGAGCAGTACTTC.

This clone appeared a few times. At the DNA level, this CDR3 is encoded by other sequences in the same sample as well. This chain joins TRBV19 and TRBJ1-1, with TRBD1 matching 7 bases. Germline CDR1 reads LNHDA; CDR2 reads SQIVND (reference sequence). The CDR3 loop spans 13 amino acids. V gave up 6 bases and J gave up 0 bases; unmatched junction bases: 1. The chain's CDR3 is CASSGTVNTEAFF. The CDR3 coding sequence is TGTGCCAGTAGCGGGACAGTGAACACTGAAGCTTTCTTT.

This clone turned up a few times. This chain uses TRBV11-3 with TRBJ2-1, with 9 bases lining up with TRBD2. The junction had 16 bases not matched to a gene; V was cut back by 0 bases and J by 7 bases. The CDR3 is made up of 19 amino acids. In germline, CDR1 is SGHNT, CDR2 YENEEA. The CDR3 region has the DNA TGTGCCAGCAGCTTAGAAAGGGGTCTAGCGGGGTCCGCCTGGAATGAGCAGTTCTTC. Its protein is CASSLERGLAGSAWNEQFF.

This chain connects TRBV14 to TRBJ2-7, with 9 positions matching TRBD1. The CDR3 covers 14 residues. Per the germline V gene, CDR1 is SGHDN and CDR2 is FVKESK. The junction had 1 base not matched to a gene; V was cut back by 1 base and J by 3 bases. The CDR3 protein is CASSQVTGGYEQYF. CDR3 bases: TGTGCCAGCAGCCAAGTGACAGGGGGCTACGAGCAGTACTTC.

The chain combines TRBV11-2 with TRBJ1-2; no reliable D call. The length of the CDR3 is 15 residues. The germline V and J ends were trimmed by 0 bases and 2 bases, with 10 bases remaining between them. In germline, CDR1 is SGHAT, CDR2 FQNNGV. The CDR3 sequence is CASSLDQDRNYGYTF. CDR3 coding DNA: TGTGCCAGCAGCTTAGATCAGGACCGGAACTATGGCTACACCTTC.

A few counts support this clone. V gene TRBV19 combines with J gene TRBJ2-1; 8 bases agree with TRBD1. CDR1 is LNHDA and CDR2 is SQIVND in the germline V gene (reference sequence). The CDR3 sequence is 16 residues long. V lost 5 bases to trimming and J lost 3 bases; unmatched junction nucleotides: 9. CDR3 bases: TGTGCCAGTAGTCCCTGGAACAGGGGGAACTACAATGAGCAGTTCTTC. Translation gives CASSPWNRGNYNEQFF.

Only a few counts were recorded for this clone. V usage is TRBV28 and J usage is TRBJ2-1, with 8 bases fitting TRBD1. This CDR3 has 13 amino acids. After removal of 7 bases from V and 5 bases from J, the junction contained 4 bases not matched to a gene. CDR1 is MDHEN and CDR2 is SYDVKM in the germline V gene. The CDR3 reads CASTQGADNEQFF. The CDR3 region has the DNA TGTGCCAGCACGCAGGGGGCAGACAATGAGCAGTTCTTC.

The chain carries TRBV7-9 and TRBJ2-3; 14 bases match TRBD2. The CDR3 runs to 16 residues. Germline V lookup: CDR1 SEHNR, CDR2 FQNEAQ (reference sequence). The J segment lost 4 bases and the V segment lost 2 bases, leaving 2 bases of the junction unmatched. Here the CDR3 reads CASSLRTSGGSDTQYF. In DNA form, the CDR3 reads TGTGCCAGCAGCTTACGGACTAGCGGGGGGTCAGATACGCAGTATTTT. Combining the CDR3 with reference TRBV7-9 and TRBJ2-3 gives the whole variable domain DTGVSQNPRHKITKRGQNVTFRCDPISEHNRLYWYRQTLGQGPEFLTYFQNEAQLEKSRLLSDRFSAERPKGSFSTLEIQRTEQGDSAMYLCASSLRTSGGSDTQYFGPGTRLTVL.

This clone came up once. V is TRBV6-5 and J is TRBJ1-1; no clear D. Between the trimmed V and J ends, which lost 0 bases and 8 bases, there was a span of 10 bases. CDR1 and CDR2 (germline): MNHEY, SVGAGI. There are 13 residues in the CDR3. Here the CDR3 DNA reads TGTGCCAGCAGTTACTCCGGCACGGGGGAAGCTTTCTTT. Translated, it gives CASSYSGTGEAFF.

The CDR3 here is CASSSQGQGNSPLHF. The DNA for the CDR3 is TGCGCCAGCAGCTCCCAGGGACAGGGAAATTCACCCCTCCACTTT. This chain uses TRBV4-1 with TRBJ1-6; 9 nucleotides line up with TRBD1. CDR3 length: 15 residues. V trimming: 5 bases; J trimming: 7 bases; junction bases outside the gene matches: 6. CDR1 and CDR2 from the germline V gene are MGHRA and YSYEKL.

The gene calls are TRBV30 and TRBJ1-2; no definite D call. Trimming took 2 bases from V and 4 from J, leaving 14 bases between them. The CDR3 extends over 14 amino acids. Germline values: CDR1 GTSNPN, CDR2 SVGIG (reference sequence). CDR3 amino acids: CAWSRTGTSYGYTF. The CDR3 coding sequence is TGTGCCTGGAGTCGTACGGGAACGAGCTATGGCTACACCTTC. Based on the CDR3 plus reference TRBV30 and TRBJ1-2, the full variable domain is SQTIHQWPATLVQPVGSPLSLECTVEGTSNPNLYWYRQAAGRGLQLLFYSVGIGQISSEVPQNLSASRPQDRQFILSSKKLLLSDSGFYLCAWSRTGTSYGYTFGSGTRLTVV.